One sample yielded the 26 T cell receptor beta chains listed below, sequenced in a study of T cells in Graves' hyperthyroidism and ophthalmopathy. RNA transcripts were the template for amplifying TCR beta CDR3 regions. The study used the HTBI primer set for a first-round RT-PCR of the TCR CDR3. TCRdb reprocessed the multiplex PCR reads via MiXCR and lists one record per CDR3 protein. The sample has around 800,000 distinct CDR3 sequences; more than 30% are singletons. Sequences were obtained from blood. These receptor sequences come from a man between 18 and 29 years old with Graves' hyperthyroidism.

This chain joins TRBV6-6 and TRBJ1-1, with D possibly TRBD1 on 5 matching bases. CDR3 length: 13 amino acids. Germline V gives CDR1 MNHNY, CDR2 SVGAGI (reference sequence). V was pared by 5 bases and J by 5 bases, with 12 bases between. In nucleotides, the CDR3 is TGTGCCAGCAGTGGGACTCAGAGGACTGAAGCTTTCTTT. As protein: CASSGTQRTEAFF.

In DNA, the CDR3 is TGTGCCAGCAGCTTAGCTCGCTCGATCCGGGAAGAGACCCAGTACTTC. Protein product: CASSLARSIREETQYF. V is TRBV9 and J is TRBJ2-5, with D unclear. CDR3 size: 16 residues. Germline CDR1 SGDLS, CDR2 YYNGEE. V was cut by 4 bases and J by 3 bases, with 19 bases left in between.

This clonotype was seen only a few times. V gene TRBV5-6 combines with J gene TRBJ1-1; 7 positions match TRBD1. This CDR3 comprises 16 residues. CDR1 and CDR2 from the germline V gene are SGHDT and YYEEEE. J was trimmed by 0 bases and V by 2 bases; bases with no gene match: 7. CDR3 coding DNA: TGTGCCAGCAGCTTCGCTACAGGGGCGTTGAACACTGAAGCTTTCTTT. Amino acids: CASSFATGALNTEAFF.

As concerns this clonotype: It may be a read error: a sequence one base away is much more abundant. The J gene is TRBJ1-4, the V gene TRBV2; D ambiguous. The V and J ends lost 3 bases and 8 bases respectively, with 13 bases between them. CDR3 size: 14 residues. Germline V CDR1 and CDR2: SNHLY, FYNNEI. This CDR3 reads CASSEETAAEKLFF. The CDR3 region has the DNA TGTGCCAGCAGTGAGGAGACTGCGGCCGAAAAACTGTTTTTT.

This clonotype was seen a few times. This chain uses TRBV9 with TRBJ2-2; D remains ambiguous. Germline V lookup: CDR1 SGDLS, CDR2 YYNGEE. The CDR3 consists of 13 residues. V was cut by 4 bases and J by 10 bases, with 14 bases left in between. CDR3: CASSHPGWTELFF. The DNA of the CDR3 is TGTGCCAGCAGCCATCCCGGCTGGACGGAGCTGTTTTTT.

DNA of the CDR3: TGTGCCAGCAGCTTATCTTACGGGACAGGGGCCACCTACGAGCAGTACTTC. This encodes CASSLSYGTGATYEQYF. The genes are TRBV7-9 and TRBJ2-7, with 10 bases matching TRBD1. The CDR3 has 17 amino acids. With V trimmed by 2 bases and J by 2 bases, 9 bases remained unmatched. Germline V CDR1 and CDR2: SEHNR, FQNEAQ (reference sequence). Looking up the rest from reference TRBV7-9 and TRBJ2-7 gives the full variable domain: DTGVSQNPRHKITKRGQNVTFRCDPISEHNRLYWYRQTLGQGPEFLTYFQNEAQLEKSRLLSDRFSAERPKGSFSTLEIQRTEQGDSAMYLCASSLSYGTGATYEQYFGPGTRLTVT.

This clonotype was seen at least ten times. The V gene is TRBV25-1, the J gene TRBJ2-2; the match to TRBD1 covers 9 bases. The CDR3 extends over 15 amino acids. CDR1 is MGHDK, CDR2 SYGVNS, per germline. With V trimmed by 6 bases and J by 4 bases, 6 bases remained unmatched. CDR3 in DNA: TGTGCCAGCAGCCCCGGGACAGGGTCCACCGGGGAGCTGTTTTTT. Translated, it gives CASSPGTGSTGELFF.

This sequence joins TRBV6-5 and TRBJ2-2; no clear D gene. The CDR3 loop spans 14 amino acids. The V gene lost 6 bases and the J gene lost 4 bases, with 12 bases spanning the gap. Germline CDR1 reads MNHEY; CDR2 reads SVGAGI. The chain's CDR3 is CASSFSTSTGELFF. The CDR3 DNA reads as TGTGCCAGCAGCTTCTCGACGAGCACCGGGGAGCTGTTTTTT.

There are many counts of this clonotype. The chain links TRBV20-1 to TRBJ2-7; D gene unclear. Germline V gives CDR1 DFQATT, CDR2 SNEGSKA (reference sequence). V lost 1 base and J 1 base, leaving 8 bases between the germline ends. This CDR3 contains 13 residues. The CDR3 coding sequence is TGCAGTGCTAGAGCGGCAGGTTCCTACGAGCAGTACTTC. Translated, it gives CSARAAGSYEQYF.

Remarks on this clonotype: A single base separates this from a much larger clone, so it may be a read error. The rearrangement joins TRBV9 to TRBJ1-1; D gene unclear. In germline, CDR1 is SGDLS, CDR2 YYNGEE. The CDR3 is 13 amino acids. The CDR3 coding sequence is TGTGGCAGCAGCGTCGAGGTGTTCGCTGAAGCTTTCTTT. Translation gives CGSSVEVFAEAFF.

This clonotype was detected only a few times. The rearrangement joins TRBV6-4 to TRBJ2-6; D is unclear. This CDR3 has 14 amino acids. Between the trimmed V and J ends, which lost 4 bases and 2 bases, there was a span of 6 bases. Germline CDR1 MRHNA, CDR2 SNTAGT. This CDR3 reads CASSGTTGANVLTF. The CDR3 DNA is TGTGCCAGCAGTGGGACGACTGGGGCCAACGTCCTGACTTTC.

The chain has TRBV7-9 and TRBJ2-2; tentative D call: TRBD2 (5 bases). The CDR3 has 15 residues. Germline V gene data show CDR1 as SEHNR and CDR2 as FQNEAQ (reference sequence). The V gene lost 7 bases and the J gene lost 1 base, with 13 bases spanning the gap. CDR3 sequence: CASTSGLLNTGELFF. In nucleotides, the CDR3 is TGTGCCAGCACCTCAGGACTCTTGAACACCGGGGAGCTGTTTTTT.

Written as DNA, the CDR3 is TGTGCCAGCAGCCAAGCGGGGGCAGGGAATAGGGCCGGGGAGCTGTTTTTT. Encoded protein: CASSQAGAGNRAGELFF. The chain has TRBV7-6 and TRBJ2-2, with 8 bases lining up with TRBD2. Looked up from germline, CDR1 is SGHVS and CDR2 is FNYEAQ. The CDR3 has 17 residues. The V gene end was trimmed by 5 bases and the J gene end by 6 bases; junction bases not matched to a gene: 14.

This clonotype has a handful of counts. The J gene is TRBJ1-4, the V gene TRBV7-9; 7 positions agree with TRBD1. Unmatched junction bases numbered 5, after V lost 3 bases and J lost 4 bases. Germline CDR1 and CDR2: SEHNR and FQNEAQ (reference sequence). The CDR3 runs 15 residues. Here the CDR3 DNA reads TGTGCCAGCAGCTTCACGCAGGGGGATAATGAAAAACTGTTTTTT. Its translation is CASSFTQGDNEKLFF.

The CDR3 region is CSARGMVSSGSGETQYF. The DNA of the CDR3 is TGCAGTGCTAGAGGAATGGTCTCTAGCGGGAGCGGAGAGACCCAGTACTTC. This rearrangement joins TRBV20-1 to TRBJ2-5; 10 nucleotides match TRBD2. Per germline, CDR1 DFQATT and CDR2 SNEGSKA (reference sequence). The CDR3 covers 17 residues. The ends lost 1 base at V and 4 bases at J; junction bases unmatched: 12.

This chain links TRBV4-3 with TRBJ1-4; D uncertain. This CDR3 contains 12 residues. Germline-derived CDR1 and CDR2 are LGHNA and YSLEER. Trimming took off 1 base at V and 10 bases at J, with 7 bases between the two ends. The CDR3 spells CASSQGGSKLFF. The CDR3 DNA follows: TGCGCCAGCAGCCAAGGAGGTTCAAAACTGTTTTTT.

About this clonotype itself: A much larger clone lies a single base off, so this may be a read error. The gene calls are TRBV15 and TRBJ1-1; 7 bases line up with TRBD1. The CDR3 is 16 residues long. Germline-derived CDR1 and CDR2 are LNHNV and YYDKDF (reference sequence). The CDR3 loop reads CSTSRDPDRANTEAFF. The CDR3 bases are TGTTCCACCAGCAGAGATCCCGACAGGGCGAACACTGAAGCTTTCTTT.

CDR3 loop: CASGTSGKGQYF. In nucleotides, the CDR3 is TGTGCCAGCGGGACTAGCGGAAAGGGGCAGTACTTC. The chain has TRBV6-2 or TRBV6-3 and TRBJ2-7, with 11 bases identical to TRBD2. J lost 9 bases, V lost 8 bases, and 6 bases had no gene match. The length of the CDR3 is 12 residues. CDR1 is MNHEY, CDR2 SVGEGT, per germline.

This clonotype was observed at least ten times. The V gene is TRBV7-6, the J gene TRBJ2-7; D is uncertain. CDR1 is SGHVS and CDR2 is FNYEAQ in the germline V gene. The CDR3 spans 15 residues. The ends were cut back, 1 base at V and 0 bases at J, with 10 bases in the middle. CDR3 bases: TGTGCCAGCAGCTTAGGGCAGGCGAGCTCCTACGAGCAGTACTTC. It is translated as CASSLGQASSYEQYF.

The chain is built from TRBV2 and TRBJ1-1; D remains unclear. The length of the CDR3 is 15 residues. CDR1 and CDR2 from the germline V gene are SNHLY and FYNNEI. The V and J ends lost 8 bases and 3 bases respectively, with 19 bases between them. In DNA form, the CDR3 reads TGTGCCAGCTCACCATCTCACATATGGGACACTGAAGCTTTCTTT. As protein: CASSPSHIWDTEAFF.

The rearrangement joins TRBV10-3 to TRBJ2-2, with 7 bases fitting TRBD1. Germline CDR1 and CDR2: ENHRY and SYGVKD. Trimming cost V 10 bases and J 3 bases; bases outside gene matches: 26. This CDR3 contains 20 residues. As DNA, the CDR3 is TGTGCCAGCACTCAGCCTCTTGTGCCCGACAGGGATTACGACACCGGGGAGCTGTTTTTT. Its protein is CASTQPLVPDRDYDTGELFF.

Concerning this clonotype: The junction does not match germline at one end; this may be a read error. This chain uses TRBV7-8 with TRBJ2-7, with TRBD2 as a possible D gene (5 bases). CDR3 length equals 14 residues. Germline assignment: CDR1 SGHVS and CDR2 FQNEAQ. CDR3 bases: TGTGCCAGCAGCGTAGCGAGACCCGGCTACGAGCAGTACTTC. Its protein product is CASSVARPGYEQYF.

In this sample, this clonotype turned up many times. V and J are TRBV29-1 and TRBJ2-7; D uncertain. Germline V gives CDR1 SQVTM, CDR2 ANQGSEA. Trimming took off 5 bases at V and 3 bases at J, with 8 bases between the two ends. This CDR3 has 11 residues. CDR3 DNA: TGCAGCGTTTTTAGGAGCTACGAGCAGTACTTC. This gives the protein CSVFRSYEQYF.

The V gene is TRBV19, the J gene TRBJ2-7; TRBD2 aligns across 9 bases. There are 14 residues in the CDR3. Germline CDR1 reads LNHDA; CDR2 reads SQIVND (reference sequence). V was pared by 10 bases and J by 0 bases, with 7 bases of the junction left unmatched. The CDR3 region is CATSLAGSSYEQYF. The DNA of the CDR3 is TGTGCCACCTCACTAGCGGGCAGCTCCTACGAGCAGTACTTC. The whole variable domain, remainder taken from reference TRBV19 and TRBJ2-7, is DGGITQSPKYLFRKEGQNVTLSCEQNLNHDAMYWYRQDPGQGLRLIYYSQIVNDFQKGDIAEGYSVSREKKESFPLTVTSAQKNPTAFYLCATSLAGSSYEQYFGPGTRLTVT.

On this clonotype: A much more abundant neighbour one base away suggests this may be a read error. Without the conserved terminal phenylalanine or tryptophan, this CDR3 likely stems from a read error. The CDR3 here is CASSDPWTGVHEQYL. The CDR3 DNA follows: TGTGCCAGCAGTGACCCTTGGACAGGCGTCCACGAGCAGTACCTC. The chain links TRBV25-1 to TRBJ2-7; TRBD1 matches at 7 bases. V dropped 3 bases and J dropped 5; count of bases not matched to a gene: 10. The CDR3 runs to 15 residues. In germline, CDR1 is MGHDK, CDR2 SYGVNS.

V is TRBV12-3 or TRBV12-4 and J is TRBJ2-2; D not resolved. The CDR3 contains 14 residues. V lost 3 bases and J lost 1, with 6 bases in between. CDR3 sequence (DNA): TGTGCCAGCAGTTTTATTTTGAACACCGGGGAGCTGTTTTTT. Translation: CASSFILNTGELFF.